This T cell receptor (beta chain) appears in the sequencing data of a study of blood T cell repertoires in COVID-19. Only in-frame clones appear in the TCRdb table, and some are missing; sequencing was by immunoSEQ multiplex PCR. Here the sample spans approximately 210,000 clones, approximately 84% being singletons. This clone was seen once. The CDR3 loop spans 12 amino acids. CDR1 MDHEN and CDR2 SYDVKM come from the germline V gene. With 6 bases removed from V and 8 bases from J, the gap between germline ends came to 13 bases. Material: peripheral blood. The V gene is TRBV28, the J gene TRBJ1-2, with unresolved D. The sequence derives from a woman aged 45-59 years with active or convalescent COVID-19. CDR3 region: CASRQTQSGYTF. CDR3 sequence (DNA): TGTGCCAGCAGACAAACACAGTCGGGCTACACCTTC.